This T cell receptor beta chain was sequenced for a study of radiation and T cells in renal cell carcinoma. Study-level results: Baseline intratumoral clonotype presence is unknown without pretreatment biopsies. From baseline, blood top tumor clonotypes peaked at 2 weeks post-radiation.

Time point described: blood 2 weeks post-SBRT. Treatment here: 15 Gy SBRT to primary tumor, nephrectomy 4 weeks later. Blood was sampled at baseline, 2 weeks and 4 weeks after SBRT. The patient's renal cell carcinoma had clear cell pathology. The CDR3 is made up of 13 amino acids. The germline gives CDR1 SQVTM, CDR2 ANQGSEA. V lost 6 bases, J lost 0 bases, and 12 bases lay in between. Only in-frame clones appear in the TCRdb table, and some are missing; sequencing was by immunoSEQ multiplex PCR. This table holds 120,000 or so clones, around 85% found once. For this clone: Its antigen is unidentified.

The gene calls are TRBV29-1 and TRBJ2-7; the D gene is possibly TRBD2 (5 bases). The sequence was obtained from a man aged 45-65 years with renal cell carcinoma. This material consisted of blood, taken from a patient whose treatment included radiotherapy and nephrectomy. CDR3 loop: CSVRTGDSYEQYF. In DNA form, the CDR3 reads TGCAGCGTCCGAACCGGGGACTCCTACGAGCAGTACTTC.